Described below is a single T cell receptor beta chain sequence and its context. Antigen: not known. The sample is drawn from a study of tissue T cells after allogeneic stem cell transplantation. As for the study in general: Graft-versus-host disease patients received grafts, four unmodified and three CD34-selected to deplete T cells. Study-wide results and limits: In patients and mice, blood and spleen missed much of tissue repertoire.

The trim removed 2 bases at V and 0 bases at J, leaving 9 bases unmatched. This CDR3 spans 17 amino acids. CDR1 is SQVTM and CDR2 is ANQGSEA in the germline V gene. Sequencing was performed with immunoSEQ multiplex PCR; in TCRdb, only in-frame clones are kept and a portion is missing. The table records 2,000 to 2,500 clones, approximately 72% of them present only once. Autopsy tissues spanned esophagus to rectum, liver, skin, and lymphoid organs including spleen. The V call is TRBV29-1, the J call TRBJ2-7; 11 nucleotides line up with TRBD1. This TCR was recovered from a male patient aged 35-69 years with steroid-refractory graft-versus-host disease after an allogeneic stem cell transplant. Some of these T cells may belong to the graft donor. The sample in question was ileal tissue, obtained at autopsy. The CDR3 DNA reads TGCAGCGTTGAACAGGGTCCCGGGACAGGGGGCTCCTACGAGCAGTACTTC. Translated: CSVEQGPGTGGSYEQYF.